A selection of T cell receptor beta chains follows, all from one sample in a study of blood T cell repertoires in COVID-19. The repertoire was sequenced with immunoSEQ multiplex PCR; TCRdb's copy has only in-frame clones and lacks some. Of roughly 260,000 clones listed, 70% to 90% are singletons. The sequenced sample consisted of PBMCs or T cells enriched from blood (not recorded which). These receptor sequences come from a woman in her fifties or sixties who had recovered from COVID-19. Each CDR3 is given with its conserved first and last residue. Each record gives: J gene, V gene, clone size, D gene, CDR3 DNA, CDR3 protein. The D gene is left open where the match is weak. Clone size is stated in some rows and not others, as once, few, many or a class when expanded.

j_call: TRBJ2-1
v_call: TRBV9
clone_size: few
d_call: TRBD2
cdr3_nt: TGTGCCAGCAGCACCGTAGCGGGAGTCGTCAATGAGCAGTTCTTC
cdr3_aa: CASSTVAGVVNEQFF

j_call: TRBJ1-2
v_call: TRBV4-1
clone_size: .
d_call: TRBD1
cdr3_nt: TGCGCCAGCAGCTCCGGGACAGGTCCTAACTATGGCTACACCTTC
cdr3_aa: CASSSGTGPNYGYTF

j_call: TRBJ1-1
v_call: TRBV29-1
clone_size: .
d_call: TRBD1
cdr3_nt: TGCAGCGCCGGACAGGGGGTCACTGAAGCTTTCTTT
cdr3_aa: CSAGQGVTEAFF

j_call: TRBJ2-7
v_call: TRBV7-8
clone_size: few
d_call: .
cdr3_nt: TGTGCCAGCAGCTTAAGGCTCACGGGCGAGCAGTACTTC
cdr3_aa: CASSLRLTGEQYF

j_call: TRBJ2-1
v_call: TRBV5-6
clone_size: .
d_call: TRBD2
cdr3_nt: TGTGCCAGCAGCCCGGGCCTAGCGGGAGATGAGCAGTTCTTC
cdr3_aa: CASSPGLAGDEQFF

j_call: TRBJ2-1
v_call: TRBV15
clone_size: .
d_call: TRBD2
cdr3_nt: TGTGCCACCCAACTAGCGGGAGGGCCGGGGTCCTACAATGAGCAGTTCTTC
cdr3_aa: CATQLAGGPGSYNEQFF

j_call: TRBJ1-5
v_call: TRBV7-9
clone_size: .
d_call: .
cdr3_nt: TGTGCCAGCAGCTTAGGTGAAGGGGCTCAGCCCCAGCATTTT
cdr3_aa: CASSLGEGAQPQHF

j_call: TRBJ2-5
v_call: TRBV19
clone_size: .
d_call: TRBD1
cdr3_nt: TGTGCCAGTAGTATCGGACAGGGGGCCGAGACCCAGTACTTC
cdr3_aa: CASSIGQGAETQYF

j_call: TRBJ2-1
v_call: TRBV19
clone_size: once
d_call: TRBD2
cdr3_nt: TGTGCCAGTAGGAGTGGGACTAGCGGGAGTATTAATGAGCAGTTCTTC
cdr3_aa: CASRSGTSGSINEQFF

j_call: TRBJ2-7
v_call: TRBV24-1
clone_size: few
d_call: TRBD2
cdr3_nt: TGTGCCACCAGTGACCGGACTAGCGGATCCTACGAGCAGTACTTC
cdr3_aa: CATSDRTSGSYEQYF

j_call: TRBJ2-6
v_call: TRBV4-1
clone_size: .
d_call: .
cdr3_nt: TGCGCCAGCAGCCCGGGGGGCAGGGGAGGTGGGGCCAACGTCCTGACTTTC
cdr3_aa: CASSPGGRGGGANVLTF

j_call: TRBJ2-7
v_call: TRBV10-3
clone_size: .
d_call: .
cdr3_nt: TGTGCCATCAGTGGCGAGACAGCCCCTGAGCAGTACTTC
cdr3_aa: CAISGETAPEQYF